A selection of T cell receptor beta chains follows, all from one sample in a study of beta chain features in type 1 diabetes. Clones were read by immunoSEQ multiplex PCR, and TCRdb kept only the in-frame ones, dropping some. The data show 130,000 to 150,000 clones, with more than 9% seen just once and 1.3% held by the top ten. The material sequenced was naive CD4+ T cells from blood. The source of these receptors is a man aged 18 to 30 in good health. Each CDR3 is given without its conserved first and last residue. A D gene is named only where the DNA matches it firmly. Expanded clones get a size class; other rows say once, few or many, or leave the size out.

>TRBV18|TRBD1|13|TRBJ1-4|NA
ASSPRTGGDEKLF
>TRBV2|NA|10|TRBJ2-5|NA
ASRLNQETQY
>TRBV25-1|NA|12|TRBJ1-3|NA
ASSEGQSGNTIY
>TRBV7-2|NA|10|TRBJ1-4|NA
ASTKLGEKLF
>TRBV27|TRBD1|12|TRBJ1-2|NA
ASSLGTGPAGYT
>TRBV30|TRBD2|14|TRBJ2-7|NA
AWRPKRGLGSYEQY
>TRBV19|NA|14|TRBJ2-2|few
ASSPWGTPNTGELF
>TRBV19|NA|15|TRBJ2-6|few
ASSIGRQASGANVLT
>TRBV28|NA|12|TRBJ1-5|NA
ASSGQTWDQPQH
>TRBV7-2|TRBD2|14|TRBJ2-5|few
ASSFGTSGGAETQY
>TRBV5-1|NA|13|TRBJ2-7|NA
ASSLARQGQDEQY
>TRBV29-1|NA|12|TRBJ1-2|few
SVEASGLSYGYT
>TRBV2|NA|12|TRBJ2-3|few
ASSEQGPTDTQY
>TRBV5-5|NA|11|TRBJ2-7|few
ASSIKTSYEQY
>TRBV5-4|TRBD1|14|TRBJ2-7|NA
ASKPGQGQGSREQY
>TRBV7-2|NA|12|TRBJ1-2|few
ASSSQGANYGYT
>TRBV7-3|NA|11|TRBJ1-5|NA
ASSPGKDQPQH
>TRBV19|TRBD2|13|TRBJ2-5|few
ASRRASGGWETQY
>TRBV18|NA|13|TRBJ1-1|NA
ASTARVNMNTEVF
>TRBV4-3|NA|13|TRBJ2-1|many
ASSQDAGSYNEQF
>TRBV4-1|TRBD2|16|TRBJ2-3|few
ASSQVLAGAPDTDTQY
>TRBV11-2|NA|12|TRBJ2-3|few
ASSSRGLGDTQY
>TRBV11-2|TRBD1|15|TRBJ1-5|NA
ASSLAGTGTSNQPQH
>TRBV4-2|NA|12|TRBJ1-3|few
ASSQAEGIDTIY
>TRBV7-3|TRBD2|14|TRBJ2-2|few
ASSLSSGGYTGELF
>TRBV18|NA|12|TRBJ1-5|few
ASSPTYSNQPQH
>TRBV7-2|NA|12|TRBJ2-5|NA
ASSPLTSTETQY
>TRBV7-2|TRBD1|12|TRBJ1-1|NA
ASSSDRAKTEAF
>TRBV5-1|NA|11|TRBJ2-3|few
ASWLGAADTQY
>TRBV6-1|NA|14|TRBJ2-6|NA
ASSETAGSGANVLT
>TRBV6-1|NA|11|TRBJ1-2|NA
ASSPDRNYGYT
>TRBV6-6|NA|14|TRBJ1-3|NA
ASSFGGSVAGNTIY
>TRBV7-2|NA|13|TRBJ1-3|few
ASSLVPFSGNTIY
>TRBV4-1|TRBD1|15|TRBJ2-7|many
ASSAVTLGTGGWEQY
>TRBV7-9|TRBD2|14|TRBJ2-3|few
ASSPRGSGEGDTQY
>TRBV7-2|TRBD2|13|TRBJ2-7|NA
ASSPIGTGGYEQY
>TRBV18|NA|13|TRBJ2-1|many
ASSPGGSSYNEQF
>TRBV4-3|TRBD1|13|TRBJ2-3|few
ASSPGDRVADTQY
>TRBV7-9|TRBD2|12|TRBJ2-1|few
ASSSLAGGNEQF
>TRBV6-5|TRBD1|13|TRBJ1-6|NA
ASSQTGVNRSPLH
>TRBV15|TRBD1|14|TRBJ1-2|few
ATSREWDSGLYGYT
>TRBV18|TRBD2|11|TRBJ2-7|NA
ASSSGLDNEQY
>TRBV19|NA|10|TRBJ2-1|NA
ASSIYNNEQF
>TRBV28|NA|12|TRBJ2-6|NA
ASSSPGGANVLT
>TRBV4-3|NA|13|TRBJ1-2|NA
ASSQDRVGGYGYT
>TRBV18|TRBD1|14|TRBJ1-5|once
ASSPTSRGHNQPQH
>TRBV19|NA|15|TRBJ1-2|NA
ASSIAEGAGRVYGYT
>TRBV5-1|NA|12|TRBJ1-2|few
ASSLDSSNYGYT
>TRBV6-6|TRBD1|12|TRBJ2-1|few
AISTGQGYNEQF
>TRBV19|TRBD1|12|TRBJ1-1|NA
ASSTGQLNTEAF
>TRBV2|TRBD1|12|TRBJ1-2|NA
ASSTGTGSYGYT